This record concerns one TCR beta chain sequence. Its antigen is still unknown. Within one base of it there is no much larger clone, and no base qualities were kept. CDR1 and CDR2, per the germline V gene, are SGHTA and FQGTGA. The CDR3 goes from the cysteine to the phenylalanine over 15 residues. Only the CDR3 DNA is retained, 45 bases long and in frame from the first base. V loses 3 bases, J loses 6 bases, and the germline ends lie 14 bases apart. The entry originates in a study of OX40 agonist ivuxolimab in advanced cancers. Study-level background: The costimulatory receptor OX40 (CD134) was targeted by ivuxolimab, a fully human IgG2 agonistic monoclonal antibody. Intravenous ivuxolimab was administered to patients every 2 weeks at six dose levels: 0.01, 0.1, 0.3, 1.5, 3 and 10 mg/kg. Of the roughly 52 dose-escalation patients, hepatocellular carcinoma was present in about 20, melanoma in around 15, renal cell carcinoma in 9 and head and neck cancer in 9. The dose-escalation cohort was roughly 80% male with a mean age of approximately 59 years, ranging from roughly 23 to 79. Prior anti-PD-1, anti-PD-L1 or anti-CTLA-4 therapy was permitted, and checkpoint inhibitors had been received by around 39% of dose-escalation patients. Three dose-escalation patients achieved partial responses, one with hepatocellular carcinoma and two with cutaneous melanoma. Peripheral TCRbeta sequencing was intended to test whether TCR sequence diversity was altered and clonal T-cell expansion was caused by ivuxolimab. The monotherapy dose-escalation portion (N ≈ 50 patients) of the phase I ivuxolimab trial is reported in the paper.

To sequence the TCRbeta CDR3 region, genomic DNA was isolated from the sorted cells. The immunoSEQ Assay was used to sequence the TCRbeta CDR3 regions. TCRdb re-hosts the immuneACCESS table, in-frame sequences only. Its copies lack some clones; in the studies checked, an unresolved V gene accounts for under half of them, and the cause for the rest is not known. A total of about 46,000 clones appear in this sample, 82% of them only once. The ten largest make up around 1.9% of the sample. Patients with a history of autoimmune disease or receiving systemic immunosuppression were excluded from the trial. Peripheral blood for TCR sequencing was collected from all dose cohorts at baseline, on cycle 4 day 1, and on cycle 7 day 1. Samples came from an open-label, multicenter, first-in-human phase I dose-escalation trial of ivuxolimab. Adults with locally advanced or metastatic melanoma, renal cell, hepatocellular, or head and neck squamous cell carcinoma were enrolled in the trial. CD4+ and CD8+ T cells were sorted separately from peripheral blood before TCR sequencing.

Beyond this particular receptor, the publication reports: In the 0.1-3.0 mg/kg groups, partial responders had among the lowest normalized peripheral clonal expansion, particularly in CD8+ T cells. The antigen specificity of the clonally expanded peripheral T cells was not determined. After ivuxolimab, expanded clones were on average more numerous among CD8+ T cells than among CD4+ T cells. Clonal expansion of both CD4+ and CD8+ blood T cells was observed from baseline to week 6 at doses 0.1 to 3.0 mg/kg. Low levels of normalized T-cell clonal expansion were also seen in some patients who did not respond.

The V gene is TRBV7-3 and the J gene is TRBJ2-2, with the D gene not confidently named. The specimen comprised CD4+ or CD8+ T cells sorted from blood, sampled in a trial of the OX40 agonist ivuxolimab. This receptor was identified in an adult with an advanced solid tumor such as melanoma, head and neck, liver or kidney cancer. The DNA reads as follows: TGTGCCAGCAGCTTTTCCCTCACGAGCGCCGGGGAGCTGTTTTTT. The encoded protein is CASSFSLTSAGELFF. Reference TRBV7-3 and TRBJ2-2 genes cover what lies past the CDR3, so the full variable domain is GAGVSQTPSNKVTEKGKYVELRCDPISGHTALYWYRQSLGQGPEFLIYFQGTGAADDSGLPNDRFFAVRPEGSVSTLKIQRTERGDSAVYLCASSFSLTSAGELFFGEGSRLTVL.